These T cell receptor beta chains were read from a single sample in a study of blood T cell repertoires in COVID-19. The table came from immunoSEQ multiplex PCR; TCRdb's copy has only in-frame clones and leaves some out. The sample contains about 270,000 clones, about nine tenths of which appear only once. The sequenced sample consisted of peripheral blood. The receptors stem from a man aged 35-49 years with active or convalescent COVID-19. Both conserved end residues are part of each CDR3. Fields, in order: J gene, clone size, V gene, CDR3 protein. The size entry is marked missing in some rows and otherwise reads once, few, many or a size class.

>TRBJ1-5|-|TRBV5-5
CASSSGQWSNQPQHF
>TRBJ1-1|-|TRBV28
CASSPPPYSYTEAFF
>TRBJ1-5|once|TRBV5-5
CASSLGSHQPQHF
>TRBJ2-2|-|TRBV9
CASGVAGETGELFF
>TRBJ1-5|-|TRBV6-5
CASSQLRGNNQPQHF
>TRBJ1-1|-|TRBV30
CAWSRGVATEAFF
>TRBJ2-2|-|TRBV7-3
CASSLTTGVTGELFF
>TRBJ2-7|-|TRBV7-2
CATMGQGILEQYF
>TRBJ2-5|many|TRBV6-5
CASSYSGPQETQYF
>TRBJ2-1|-|TRBV11-3
CASSSGQGLYNEQFF
>TRBJ2-3|-|TRBV24-1
CATSTVSTDTQYF
>TRBJ2-2|few|TRBV7-9
CASSRPGSRDTGELFF
>TRBJ2-7|-|TRBV11-2
CASSSRTGREQYF
>TRBJ2-7|-|TRBV15
CATSINSYEQYF
>TRBJ1-2|-|TRBV2
CASSQGQGRTYGYTF
>TRBJ2-1|-|TRBV5-4
CASSPNRGGATDEQFF